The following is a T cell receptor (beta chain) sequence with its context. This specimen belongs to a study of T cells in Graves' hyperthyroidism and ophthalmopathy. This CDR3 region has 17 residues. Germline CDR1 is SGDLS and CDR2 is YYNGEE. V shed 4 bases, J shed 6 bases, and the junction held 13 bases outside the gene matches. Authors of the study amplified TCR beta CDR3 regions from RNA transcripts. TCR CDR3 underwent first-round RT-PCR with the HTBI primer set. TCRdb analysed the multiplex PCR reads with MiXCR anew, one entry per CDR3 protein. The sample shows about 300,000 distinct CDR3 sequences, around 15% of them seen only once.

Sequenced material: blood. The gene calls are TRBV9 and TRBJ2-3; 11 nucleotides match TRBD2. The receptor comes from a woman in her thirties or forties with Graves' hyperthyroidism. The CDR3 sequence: CASSLYGTSGIGDTQYF. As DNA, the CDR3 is TGTGCCAGCAGCCTGTATGGGACTAGCGGAATTGGGGATACGCAGTATTTT.